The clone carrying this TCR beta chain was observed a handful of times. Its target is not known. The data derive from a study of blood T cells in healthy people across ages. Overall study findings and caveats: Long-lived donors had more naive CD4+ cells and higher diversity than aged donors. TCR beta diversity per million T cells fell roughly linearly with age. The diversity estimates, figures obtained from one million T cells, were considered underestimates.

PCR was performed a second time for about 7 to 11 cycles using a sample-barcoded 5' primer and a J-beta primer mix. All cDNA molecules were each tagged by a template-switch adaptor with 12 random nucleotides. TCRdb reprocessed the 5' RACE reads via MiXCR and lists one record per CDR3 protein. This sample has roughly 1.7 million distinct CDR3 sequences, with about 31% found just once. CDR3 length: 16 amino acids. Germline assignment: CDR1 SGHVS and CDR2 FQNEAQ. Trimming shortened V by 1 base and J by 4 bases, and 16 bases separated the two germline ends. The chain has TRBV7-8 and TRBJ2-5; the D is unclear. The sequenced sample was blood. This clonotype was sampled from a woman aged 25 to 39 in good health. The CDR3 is CASSLERPRGRETQYF. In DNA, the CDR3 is TGTGCCAGCAGCTTAGAACGCCCTAGAGGACGAGAGACCCAGTACTTC.